The rows below give T cell receptor beta chains drawn from one sample of a study of patients and donors after allogeneic stem cell transplantation. TCRdb reprocessed the RT-PCR reads with MiXCR, giving one entry per CDR3 protein. The table has about 960,000 distinct CDR3 sequences, roughly 18% seen once. The sample comprised blood, either unsorted or a sorted T cell fraction (not recorded which). These receptors all come from a human donor who was either an allogeneic HSCT recipient or a stem cell or donor lymphocyte infusion donor (not recorded which). It is not recorded whose cells these are; they may come from a transplant donor. CDR3s include the opening cysteine and the closing phenylalanine or tryptophan. The D gene is left open where the match is weak. Only some rows state a clone size, as once, few, many or a class for expanded clones.

TRBV5-1	TRBJ2-7	few	NA	CASSFPRAGEQYF
TRBV5-1	TRBJ2-4	NA	TRBD1	CASSREPGQGNIQYF
TRBV5-1	TRBJ2-5	NA	TRBD1	CASGGQGGNRETQYF
TRBV20-1	TRBJ2-7	NA	TRBD2	CSARTSFLFSEQYF
TRBV30	TRBJ1-4	few	TRBD1	CAWGGQGEEKLFF
TRBV9	TRBJ1-2	NA	TRBD1	CASSADRAGYTF
TRBV20-1	TRBJ1-1	few	NA	CSARDLGDRTEAFF
TRBV12-3/TRBV12-4	TRBJ2-7	many	NA	CASREARHGSYEQYF
TRBV7-9	TRBJ2-1	NA	TRBD1	CASSPRGRANYNEQFF
TRBV5-1	TRBJ2-2	few	NA	CASSLLGLAGELFF
TRBV7-2	TRBJ2-2	few	TRBD2	CASSKEQRGAFGELFF
TRBV10-3	TRBJ1-5	NA	NA	CAISEPTVSGVGGSNQPQHF
TRBV2	TRBJ2-7	NA	NA	CASTTWRSSYEQYF
TRBV7-9	TRBJ1-1	NA	NA	CASSPVGGAAEAFF
TRBV28	TRBJ2-1	NA	TRBD2	CASTPGTSGSYEQFF
TRBV19	TRBJ2-1	NA	NA	CASSLEKNEQFF
TRBV6-2/TRBV6-3	TRBJ2-3	few	NA	CASLRGGSTDTQYF
TRBV6-5	TRBJ1-2	NA	NA	CASSSRRDNYGYTF
TRBV20-1	TRBJ2-1	NA	NA	CSAPKGTYNEQFF
TRBV5-1	TRBJ2-5	few	NA	CASSFNTETQYF
TRBV4-3	TRBJ1-2	NA	NA	CASSQGSHRVRNYGYTF
TRBV3-1	TRBJ1-6	NA	NA	CASSLWANSPLHF
TRBV11-1	TRBJ2-6	NA	NA	CASSFFGPTGPSGANVLTF
TRBV10-3	TRBJ2-3	NA	NA	CAISELRQITDTQYF
TRBV12-3/TRBV12-4	TRBJ2-7	NA	NA	CASSFGYGNSRVAYEQYF
TRBV7-6	TRBJ2-2	NA	TRBD2	CASSLGRLAGSTGELFF
TRBV3-1	TRBJ2-3	NA	NA	CASSRTGTRSTDTQYF
TRBV5-1	TRBJ2-1	few	TRBD2	CASSSTSGAGNEQFF
TRBV6-2/TRBV6-3	TRBJ2-5	few	TRBD2	CASSYLPSGGMETQYF
TRBV20-1	TRBJ1-6	NA	NA	CSARGAGSNNNSPLHF
TRBV25-1	TRBJ2-2	NA	NA	CASSEFKSNTGELFF
TRBV2	TRBJ2-5	few	NA	CASSPPQYF
TRBV20-1	TRBJ2-5	few	NA	CSGKPQETQYF
TRBV6-5	TRBJ1-5	NA	NA	CASSYSRVGQPQHF
TRBV10-3	TRBJ2-3	few	NA	CAISGRGADTQYF
TRBV5-1	TRBJ2-1	few	NA	CASSKIGEAKDEQFF
TRBV20-1	TRBJ2-1	many	TRBD2	CSARGGSYFNEQFF
TRBV7-2	TRBJ2-7	NA	TRBD2	CASSYIVLAGGSYEQYF
TRBV2	TRBJ2-1	NA	NA	CASRLGPNNEQFF
TRBV30	TRBJ1-3	few	NA	CAWSVLTGNSGNTIYF
TRBV7-3	TRBJ1-1	few	NA	CASSSHQAGANTEAFF
TRBV24-1	TRBJ2-3	NA	TRBD2	CATSDFLAGGTDTQYF
TRBV7-9	TRBJ1-1	few	TRBD1	CASSLIQGYDTEAFF